Sequencing of this TCR beta chain was carried out in a study of blood T cell repertoires in COVID-19. Across the whole study: Nucleic acid was either cDNA or gDNA, and it came from T cells, B-cell-depleted T cells, or PBMCs.

Participant ages covered roughly 18 to 89 years across about two dozen US areas. Cohorts were assigned according to the clinical history that participants reported. The protocol was immunoSEQ multiplex PCR, while the TCRdb copy is restricted to in-frame clones and leaves out a portion. This table has 200,000 to 250,000 clones, approximately 82% appearing once. This clone was detected only a few times. The sequence came from a man in his forties who had recovered from COVID-19. Sequencing used PBMCs or T cells enriched from blood (not recorded which).

This CDR3 is CASSLAASYEQYF. CDR3 nucleotide sequence: TGTGCCAGCAGCTTAGCGGCCTCCTACGAGCAGTACTTC. The V call is TRBV7-3, the J call TRBJ2-7; D unclear. V lost 2 bases and J 0 bases, leaving 5 bases between the germline ends. This CDR3 has 13 residues. Germline CDR1 SGHTA, CDR2 FQGTGA.